This TCR beta chain was captured in a study of blood T cell repertoires in COVID-19. The CDR3 contains 13 residues. Deletions cut 1 base from V and 8 bases from J, with 11 bases between. In germline, CDR1 is MGHRA, CDR2 YSYEKL. Only in-frame clones appear in the TCRdb table, and some are missing; sequencing was by immunoSEQ multiplex PCR. The table shows over 400,000 clones, with around 85% occurring only once. This receptor was identified in an older woman who had recovered from COVID-19. The chain employs TRBV4-1 and TRBJ1-2, with D perhaps matching TRBD1 (5 bases). The source material was PBMCs or T cells enriched from blood (not recorded which). DNA for the CDR3: TGCGCCAGCAGCCAAGTGGGCAGGGAAGGCTACACCTTC. As protein: CASSQVGREGYTF.